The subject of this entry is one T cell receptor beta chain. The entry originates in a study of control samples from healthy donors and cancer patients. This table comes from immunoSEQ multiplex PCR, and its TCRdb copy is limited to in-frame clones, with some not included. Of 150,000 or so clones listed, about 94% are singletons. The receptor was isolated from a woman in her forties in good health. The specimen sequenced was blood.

CDR3 sequence reads: CASSQDYEGTEAFF. In DNA, the CDR3 is TGTGCCAGCAGCCAAGACTATGAGGGCACTGAAGCTTTCTTT. V gene TRBV14 combines with J gene TRBJ1-1; the D is unclear. The CDR3 contains 14 residues. Germline V gives CDR1 SGHDN, CDR2 FVKESK. Trimming shortened V by 0 bases and J by 4 bases, and 9 bases separated the two germline ends. Looking up the rest from reference TRBV14 and TRBJ1-1 gives the full variable domain: EAGVTQFPSHSVIEKGQTVTLRCDPISGHDNLYWYRRVMGKEIKFLLHFVKESKQDESGMPNNRFLAERTGGTYSTLKVQPAELEDSGVYFCASSQDYEGTEAFFGQGTRLTVV.